This TCR beta chain was identified during a study of human T cells and chemical hapten exposure. About the study: TCR yields per sample varied, mainly owing to small pooled library volume differences.

A few counts support this clonotype. Its antigen is as yet unknown. This CDR3 contains 14 residues. CDR1 SGDLS and CDR2 YYNGEE come from the germline V gene. V was pared by 3 bases and J by 3 bases, with 13 bases between. It was the library that attached unique molecular identifiers to individual cDNA molecules. Original analysis: With a range of roughly 23,224 to 690,600, the median per sample was about 92,000 TCRs. From the RACE reads, TCRdb called clonotypes with MiXCR, one entry per CDR3 protein. These V and J calls originate from TCRdb's pipeline instead of the authors' own analysis. Here the sample spans roughly 48,000 distinct CDR3 sequences, 3.5% to 4.5% being singletons. General study findings and limits: High-frequency TCRs, those above 1 in 1000, stayed the same after DPC sensitization.

Time point described: healthy volunteer bleed at 2 weeks. Whole blood that had not been fractionated was the source of extracted total RNA. The clonotype originates from a human donor in good health. Some clones in this sample may be carry-over from other donors' samples. The chain is built from TRBV9 and TRBJ2-7; weak D call: TRBD2 (5 bases). The sequencing sample was made of whole blood. The DNA for the CDR3 is TGTGCCAGCAGCGCAGGCCCCGGGGACTACGAGCAGTACTTC. Protein sequence: CASSAGPGDYEQYF.